This T cell receptor (beta chain) was obtained from a study of blood T cell repertoires in COVID-19. The CDR3 consists of 16 residues. Germline loops: CDR1 SGHDT, CDR2 YYEEEE. V lost 3 bases to trimming and J lost 3 bases, with 16 bases between them. The assay was immunoSEQ multiplex PCR, and TCRdb's table has in-frame clones only and misses some. Among roughly 200,000 clones listed, less than 85% were seen once. This clone was counted a single time. The chain employs TRBV5-6 and TRBJ1-5, with D maybe TRBD1 (6 bases). This clonotype originated in a woman of 80 years or more with COVID-19, enrolled during active disease. The source material was peripheral blood. The CDR3 region is CASSWGGQLNNQPQHF. In DNA, the CDR3 is TGTGCCAGCAGCTGGGGGGGGCAGCTAAACAATCAGCCCCAGCATTTT.